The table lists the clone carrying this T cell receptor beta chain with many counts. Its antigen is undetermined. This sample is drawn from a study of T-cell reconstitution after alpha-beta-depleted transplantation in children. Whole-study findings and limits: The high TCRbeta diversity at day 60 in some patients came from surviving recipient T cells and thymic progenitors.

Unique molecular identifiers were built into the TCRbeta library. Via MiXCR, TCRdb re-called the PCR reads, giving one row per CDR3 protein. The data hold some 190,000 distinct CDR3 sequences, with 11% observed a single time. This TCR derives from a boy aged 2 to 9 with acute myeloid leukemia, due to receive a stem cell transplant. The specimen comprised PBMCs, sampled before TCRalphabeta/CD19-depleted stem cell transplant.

The CDR3 nucleotides are TGTGCCAGCAGCCATCTCGGGGCGGCTGGCTATGGCTACACCTTC. Residues: CASSHLGAAGYGYTF. V usage is TRBV7-2 and J usage is TRBJ1-2; D might be TRBD1 (5 bases). The V gene lost 5 bases and the J gene lost 4 bases, with 17 bases spanning the gap. The length of the CDR3 is 15 residues. In germline, CDR1 is SGHTA, CDR2 FQGNSA.